Shown below are 17 T cell receptor beta chains from a single sample sequenced in a study of a mutant IDH1 vaccine in newly diagnosed glioma. Time point indicated: week 23, last vaccination. The study gave 300 ug of mutant IDH1 20-mer peptide per vaccine dose, with topical imiquimod. Sequencing used immunoSEQ multiplex PCR; TCRdb keeps in-frame clones, though not all of them. The data hold about 55,000 clones, with 80% observed a single time. No antigen is known for these receptors. The sequencing here drew on PBMCs, taken from a glioma patient whose treatment included an IDH1 peptide vaccine. Every receptor here comes from a man aged 40-55 years with glioma.

The count of this clone is one. The chain carries TRBV4-1 and TRBJ2-5; D gene ambiguous. CDR3 length equals 14 residues. V was clipped by 4 bases and J by 4 bases, with 13 bases between them. Germline V gene data show CDR1 as MGHRA and CDR2 as YSYEKL. The CDR3 spells CASSPRTARETQYF. In nucleotides, the CDR3 is TGCGCCAGCAGCCCGAGAACAGCTCGAGAGACCCAGTACTTC.

V and J are TRBV10-3 and TRBJ2-7, with TRBD1 matching over 7 bases. J lost 3 bases, V lost 2 bases, and 10 bases had no gene match. Germline V gene lookup returns CDR1 ENHRY and CDR2 SYGVKD. The CDR3 length is 16 residues. The CDR3 DNA sequence: TGTGCCATCAGTGAGGCCTCCGGGACAGCCCTCTACGAGCAGTACTTC. Amino acids: CAISEASGTALYEQYF.

J is TRBJ1-3 and V is TRBV18; D is uncertain. Looked up from germline, CDR1 is KGHSH and CDR2 is LQKENI. This CDR3 has 15 residues. The V end lost 0 bases, the J end lost 0 bases, and 6 bases lay between the germline ends. CDR3 DNA sequence: TGTGCCAGCTCACCACCCAGTAGCTCTGGAAACACCATATATTTT. Residues: CASSPPSSSGNTIYF.

The chain couples TRBV6-5 to TRBJ2-7, with D maybe TRBD2 (6 bases). This CDR3 region has 13 residues. Germline V gene sequence: CDR1 MNHEY, CDR2 SVGAGI. The V and J ends lost 7 bases and 5 bases respectively, with 15 bases between them. The CDR3 region is CASTAGWGDEQYF. The CDR3 region has the DNA TGTGCCAGCACCGCTGGGTGGGGGGACGAGCAGTACTTC.

The rearrangement joins TRBV7-2 to TRBJ2-3; a possible D gene is TRBD2 (6 bases). Trimming took 4 bases from V and 2 from J, leaving 10 bases between them. This CDR3 is built from 14 residues. Germline values: CDR1 SGHTA, CDR2 FQGNSA. The CDR3 DNA reads as TGTGCCAGCAGCTCCAGCGGGTTCACAGATACGCAGTATTTT. This codes for CASSSSGFTDTQYF.

The chain employs TRBV2 and TRBJ2-7; no definite D call. Germline-derived CDR1 and CDR2 are SNHLY and FYNNEI. Trimming removed 4 bases from V and 5 bases from J, with 15 bases in between. The CDR3 loop spans 14 amino acids. CDR3 nucleotides: TGTGCCAGCAGTGCGTATTCGAAGGAGAACGAGCAGTACTTC. Translation gives CASSAYSKENEQYF.

The chain uses TRBV18 and TRBJ1-6, with 11 bases identical to TRBD1. Per germline, CDR1 KGHSH and CDR2 LQKENI. V dropped 1 base and J dropped 7; count of bases not matched to a gene: 0. The CDR3 contains 15 residues. The CDR3: CASSPRDRGNSPLHF. The CDR3 coding sequence is TGTGCCAGCTCACCACGGGACAGGGGGAATTCACCCCTCCACTTT.

The gene calls are TRBV7-9 and TRBJ2-5; tentative D call: TRBD2 (6 bases). V gave up 5 bases and J gave up 1 base, with 8 bases separating them. There are 13 residues in the CDR3. Germline CDR1 SEHNR, CDR2 FQNEAQ (reference sequence). As DNA, the CDR3 is TGTGCCAGCAGCGGTAGCGGCCAAGAGACCCAGTACTTC. This encodes CASSGSGQETQYF.

This chain uses TRBV6-5 with TRBJ1-2; the D is unclear. The V end lost 4 bases, the J end lost 7 bases, and 16 bases lay between the germline ends. The germline CDR1 and CDR2 sequences are MNHEY and SVGAGI. The CDR3 loop spans 14 amino acids. CDR3 loop: CASSSADEGSGYTF. For the CDR3, the DNA is TGTGCCAGCAGTTCGGCGGACGAAGGATCTGGCTACACCTTC.

The chain employs TRBV30 and TRBJ1-3; no reliable D call. This CDR3 spans 13 amino acids. V lost 4 bases to trimming and J lost 1 base, with 8 bases between them. CDR1 GTSNPN and CDR2 SVGIG come from the germline V gene (reference sequence). In DNA, the CDR3 is TGTGCCTGGATAAAGGGATCTGGAAACACCATATATTTT. Amino acids: CAWIKGSGNTIYF.

The chain has TRBV25-1 and TRBJ2-7; TRBD1 matches 7 bases. Trimming took 5 bases from V and 3 from J; bases not matched to a gene: 4. Germline assignment: CDR1 MGHDK and CDR2 SYGVNS. The CDR3 loop spans 13 amino acids. CDR3 sequence: CASSSGGGYEQYF. Written as DNA, the CDR3 is TGTGCCAGCAGTTCAGGGGGTGGCTACGAGCAGTACTTC.

This clone has just one count. This chain uses TRBV6-1 with TRBJ2-5; D gene uncertain. Trimming took 4 bases from V and 3 from J, leaving 9 bases between them. CDR3 size: 13 residues. Germline V gene sequence: CDR1 MNHNS, CDR2 SASEGT. Written as DNA, the CDR3 is TGTGCCAGCAGTGGTTGGCAGAAAGAGACCCAGTACTTC. Amino acid sequence: CASSGWQKETQYF.

The chain employs TRBV9 and TRBJ1-3, with 10 bases matching TRBD1. CDR1 and CDR2 from the germline V gene are SGDLS and YYNGEE. The CDR3 sequence is 15 residues long. The junction had 5 bases not matched to a gene; V was cut back by 4 bases and J by 4 bases. This CDR3 reads CASSTTGGGGNTIYF. CDR3 DNA: TGTGCCAGCAGCACGACAGGGGGCGGCGGAAACACCATATATTTT. Full variable domain (rest looked up from reference TRBV9 and TRBJ1-3): DSGVTQTPKHLITATGQRVTLRCSPRSGDLSVYWYQQSLDQGLQFLIQYYNGEERAKGNILERFSAQQFPDLHSELNLSSLELGDSALYFCASSTTGGGGNTIYFGEGSWLTVV.

The chain links TRBV27 to TRBJ2-1; 12 bases align to TRBD2. This CDR3 is 15 amino acids long. Germline V gene data show CDR1 as MNHEY and CDR2 as SMNVEV (reference sequence). J was trimmed by 9 bases and V by 5 bases; bases with no gene match: 8. The CDR3: CASSPSGGAVGEQFF. For the CDR3, the DNA is TGTGCCAGCAGTCCTAGCGGGGGGGCCGTCGGTGAGCAGTTCTTC.

The chain joins TRBV4-1 to TRBJ1-2, with 8 bases identical to TRBD1. The CDR3 is 17 residues long. Germline values: CDR1 MGHRA, CDR2 YSYEKL. Trimming cost V 1 base and J 1 base; bases outside gene matches: 8. The chain's CDR3 is CASSQGRTGTVNYGYTF. In DNA form, the CDR3 reads TGCGCCAGCAGCCAAGGAAGGACAGGGACCGTTAACTATGGCTACACCTTC.

The chain joins TRBV10-1 to TRBJ2-1; 7 bases fit TRBD2. The CDR3 is 17 residues long. Germline assignment: CDR1 WNHNN and CDR2 SYGVQD (reference sequence). Germline trimming cut 3 bases from V and 6 bases from J; bases unmatched to any gene: 14. This CDR3 is CASSDPSGAARTNEQFF. As DNA, the CDR3 is TGCGCCAGCAGTGACCCAAGCGGGGCCGCCCGTACCAATGAGCAGTTCTTC.

The chain couples TRBV30 to TRBJ2-1; the match to TRBD1 covers 11 bases. The J segment lost 7 bases and the V segment lost 2 bases, leaving 4 bases of the junction unmatched. Germline V gene sequence: CDR1 GTSNPN, CDR2 SVGIG (reference sequence). The CDR3 length is 14 residues. DNA of the CDR3: TGTGCCTGGAGTTGGGACAGGGGGGGGAATGAGCAGTTCTTC. It encodes CAWSWDRGGNEQFF. The variable domain in full, with the rest retrieved from reference TRBV30 and TRBJ2-1, is SQTIHQWPATLVQPVGSPLSLECTVEGTSNPNLYWYRQAAGRGLQLLFYSVGIGQISSEVPQNLSASRPQDRQFILSSKKLLLSDSGFYLCAWSWDRGGNEQFFGPGTRLTVL.